Included here is one T cell receptor beta chain sequence, with context. Per the original methods: Nucleated cell number was recorded as an estimate derived from reference gene primer amplification. Some clones are missing from TCRdb's copy, which holds only in-frame ones; the method was immunoSEQ multiplex PCR. The DNA was the basis for D and trimming; V, J and clone size are from that table. The sample records hundreds of thousands of clones, about nine tenths being singletons. Germline V gene lookup returns CDR1 LNHDA and CDR2 SQIVND (reference sequence). CDR3 length equals 15 residues. Trimming removed 5 bases from V and 0 bases from J, with 11 bases in between. This record comes from a study of blood T cell repertoires in COVID-19. Study context: Acute and convalescent COVID-19 specimens originated in the United States, Italy and Spain. PBMCs, B-cell-depleted T cells, or T cells were the source of the cDNA or gDNA that made up the material.

This chain connects TRBV19 to TRBJ1-5; weak D call: TRBD1 (5 bases). Sequenced: peripheral blood. This clonotype was obtained from a woman in her 40s who had recovered from COVID-19. DNA for the CDR3: TGTGCCAGTAGTGCTACGCAGGGTAGCAATCAGCCCCAGCATTTT. Amino acid sequence: CASSATQGSNQPQHF.